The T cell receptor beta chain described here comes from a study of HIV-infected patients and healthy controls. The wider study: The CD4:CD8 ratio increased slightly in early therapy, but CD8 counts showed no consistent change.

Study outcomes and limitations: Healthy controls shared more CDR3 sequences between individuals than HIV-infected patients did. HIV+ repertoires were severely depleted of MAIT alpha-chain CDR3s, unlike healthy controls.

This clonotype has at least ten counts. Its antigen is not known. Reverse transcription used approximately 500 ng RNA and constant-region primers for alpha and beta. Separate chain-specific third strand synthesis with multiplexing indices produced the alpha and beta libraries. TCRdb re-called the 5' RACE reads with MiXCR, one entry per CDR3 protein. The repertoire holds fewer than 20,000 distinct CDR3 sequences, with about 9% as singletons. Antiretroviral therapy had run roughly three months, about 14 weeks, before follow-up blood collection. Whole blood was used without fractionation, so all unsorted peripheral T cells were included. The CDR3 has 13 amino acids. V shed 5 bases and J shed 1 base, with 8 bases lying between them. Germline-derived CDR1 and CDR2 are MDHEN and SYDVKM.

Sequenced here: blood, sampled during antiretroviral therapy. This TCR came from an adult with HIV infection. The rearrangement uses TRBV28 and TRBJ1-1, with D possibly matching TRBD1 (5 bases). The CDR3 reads CASSPQGNTEAFF. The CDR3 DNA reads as TGTGCCAGCAGTCCGCAGGGGAACACTGAAGCTTTCTTT. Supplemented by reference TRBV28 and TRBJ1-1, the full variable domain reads DVKVTQSSRYLVKRTGEKVFLECVQDMDHENMFWYRQDPGLGLRLIYFSYDVKMKEKGDIPEGYSVSREKKERFSLILESASTNQTSMYLCASSPQGNTEAFFGQGTRLTVV.